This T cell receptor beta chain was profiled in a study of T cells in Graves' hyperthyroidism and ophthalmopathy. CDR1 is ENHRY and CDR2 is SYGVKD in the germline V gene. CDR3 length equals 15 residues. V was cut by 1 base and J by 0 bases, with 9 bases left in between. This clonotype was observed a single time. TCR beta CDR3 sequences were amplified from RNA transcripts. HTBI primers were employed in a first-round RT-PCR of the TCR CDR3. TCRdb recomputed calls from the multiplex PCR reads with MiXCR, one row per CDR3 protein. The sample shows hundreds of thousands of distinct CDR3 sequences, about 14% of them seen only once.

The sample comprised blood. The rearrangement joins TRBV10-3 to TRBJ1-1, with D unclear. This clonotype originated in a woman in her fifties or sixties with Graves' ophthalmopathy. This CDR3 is CAISELETLNTEAFF. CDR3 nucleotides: TGTGCCATCAGTGAGTTGGAGACATTGAACACTGAAGCTTTCTTT.